This is a list of T cell receptor beta chains from one sample in a study of T cells in Graves' hyperthyroidism and ophthalmopathy. TCRdb reprocessed the multiplex PCR reads via MiXCR and lists one record per CDR3 protein. The sample contains about 400,000 distinct CDR3 sequences, about 16% of which appear only once. What was sequenced was blood. These receptors originate from a woman aged 25 to 39 with Graves' hyperthyroidism. Each CDR3 is given with its conserved first and last residue. The D gene is left open where the match is weak. Rows may omit the clone size; those that give it use once, few, many or a size class.

D gene,clone size,J gene,V gene,CDR3 DNA,CDR3 protein
.,many,TRBJ2-3,TRBV29-1,TGCAGCGATACTGACAATGCAGATACGCAGTATTTT,CSDTDNADTQYF
.,.,TRBJ2-2,TRBV2,TGTGCCAGCAGTATAGCAGGGGCCGGTCCCGGGGAGCTGTTTTTT,CASSIAGAGPGELFF
TRBD2,.,TRBJ2-5,TRBV12-3/TRBV12-4,TGTGCCAGCAGTTTTGGGACTAGCGGGAGCGCTCAAGAGACCCAGTACTTC,CASSFGTSGSAQETQYF
.,many,TRBJ2-1,TRBV11-1,TGTGCCAGCAGCTTAAACGGGAGTTACAATGAGCAGTTCTTC,CASSLNGSYNEQFF
TRBD2,few,TRBJ2-1,TRBV6-1,TGTGCCAGCCTCGGGGAGACTAGCGGGAGAAAGAATGAGCAGTTCTTC,CASLGETSGRKNEQFF
.,.,TRBJ1-3,TRBV10-3,TGTGCCATCAGAGCCCAACAGGGATTTAGCTCTGGAAACACCATATATTTT,CAIRAQQGFSSGNTIYF
TRBD2,many,TRBJ2-7,TRBV10-3,TGTGCCATCAGTGACCTAGCGGGAGAGTTCGGGCAGTACTTC,CAISDLAGEFGQYF
TRBD2,many,TRBJ2-7,TRBV20-1,TGCAGTGCTAGAGACGGGACTAGCGGGAGCTACGAGCAGTACTTC,CSARDGTSGSYEQYF
TRBD1,once,TRBJ1-2,TRBV28,TGTGCCAGCAGTTCGACCGGGACAGGAGCCTATGGCTACACCTTC,CASSSTGTGAYGYTF
.,.,TRBJ2-5,TRBV20-1,TGCAGTGCTAGAGATGGGCGGGTCCAAGAGACCCAGTACTTC,CSARDGRVQETQYF
TRBD2,many,TRBJ2-2,TRBV12-3/TRBV12-4,TGTGCCAGCAGTCCCTCCGCGGGAGGGGGATCCGGGGAGCTGTTTTTT,CASSPSAGGGSGELFF
.,.,TRBJ1-2,TRBV6-1,TGTGCCAGCAAAGGCGGGCGGCAGGCCTACTATGGCTACACCTTC,CASKGGRQAYYGYTF
TRBD2,many,TRBJ2-2,TRBV9,TGTGCCAGCAGCCGACTAGCGGAGAACACCGGGGAGCTGTTTTTT,CASSRLAENTGELFF
.,few,TRBJ2-1,TRBV5-6,TGTGCCAGCAGCGCGAGTACCTCCGGGACTCAGTTCTTC,CASSASTSGTQFF
.,.,TRBJ2-3,TRBV7-2,TGTGCCAGCAGCTCCGGACAGATACAGTATTTT,CASSSGQIQYF
.,many,TRBJ1-1,TRBV11-2,TGTGCCAGCAGCTTGAGTTTGGCTCCGCGGGGCACTGAAGCTTTCTTT,CASSLSLAPRGTEAFF
.,many,TRBJ2-3,TRBV6-1,TGTGCCAGCAGTTGGGGAATCTCTAGCACAGATACGCAGTATTTT,CASSWGISSTDTQYF
.,.,TRBJ2-7,TRBV15,TGTGCCACCAGCAGAGCGGGGGCCGAGCAGTACTTC,CATSRAGAEQYF
TRBD2,.,TRBJ2-7,TRBV2,TGTGCCAGCACCGAGCAGGTGTTTAGCGGGAGACCCTACGAGCAGTACTTC,CASTEQVFSGRPYEQYF
.,many,TRBJ2-5,TRBV7-8,TGTGCCAGCAGCCCCTCATTCGGTGCGGAGACCCAGTACTTC,CASSPSFGAETQYF
TRBD1,few,TRBJ2-2,TRBV27,TGTGCCAGCGGACAGGGGGCGAGCACCGGGGAGCTGTTTTTT,CASGQGASTGELFF
.,few,TRBJ2-7,TRBV5-4,TGTGCCAGCAGCTTGGACAGCGTTATTCGGGAAGACGAGCAGTACTTC,CASSLDSVIREDEQYF
TRBD2,many,TRBJ2-5,TRBV6-2/TRBV6-3,TGTGCCAGCAGATTCGGTCGGACTAGCGGGAAAGAGACCCAGTACTTC,CASRFGRTSGKETQYF
TRBD1,.,TRBJ1-5,TRBV12-3/TRBV12-4,TGTGCCAGCAGTACAGGGGGTAGTCAGCCCCAGCATTTT,CASSTGGSQPQHF
.,many,TRBJ2-2,TRBV10-3,TGTGCCATCAGTGTAAAGGGACAGGAGCTGTTTTTT,CAISVKGQELFF
.,many,TRBJ2-7,TRBV30,TGTGCCTGGAAGCGGTCCTACGAGCAGTACTTC,CAWKRSYEQYF
TRBD2,many,TRBJ2-5,TRBV5-6,TGTGCCAGCAGCTTGGGGCTGATTCCGGGGGGGCAAGAGACCCAGTACTTC,CASSLGLIPGGQETQYF
TRBD2,.,TRBJ2-1,TRBV5-6,TGTGCCAGCAGCTTGGCGTCTAGCGGGAAGGGTGAGCAGTTCTTC,CASSLASSGKGEQFF
.,.,TRBJ1-1,TRBV28,TGTGCCAGCAGCCTCCCAGGGTTGGAAGCTTTCTTT,CASSLPGLEAFF
.,.,TRBJ2-6,TRBV2,TGTGCCAGCAGGGGACGGGGGGCCAACGTCCTGACTTTC,CASRGRGANVLTF
.,many,TRBJ2-7,TRBV20-1,TGCAGTGCTAGGGCCCAAGTGGGAGTTCACGAGCAGTACTTC,CSARAQVGVHEQYF
.,few,TRBJ1-5,TRBV20-1,TGCAGTGCTAGAAGCGGTAATCAGCCCCAGCATTTT,CSARSGNQPQHF
TRBD2,few,TRBJ2-5,TRBV20-1,TGCAGTGCTAGAGATTGGGGGAGGGCCGTTGAGACCCAGTACTTC,CSARDWGRAVETQYF
TRBD1,many,TRBJ2-3,TRBV28,TGTGCCAGCAGTTATGGGACAGGGAGCACAGATACGCAGTATTTT,CASSYGTGSTDTQYF
TRBD2,many,TRBJ2-7,TRBV13,TGTGCCAGCAGCTTAGTAGCCCTCGGGACTAGCGGCTACGAGCAGTACTTC,CASSLVALGTSGYEQYF
.,.,TRBJ1-1,TRBV10-3,TGTGCCATCAGTCAGGAAAAGAACACTGAAGCTTTCTTT,CAISQEKNTEAFF
TRBD2,.,TRBJ2-7,TRBV6-5,TGTGCCAGCAGTGTAACTAGCGGGACGTCCTACGAGCAGTACTTC,CASSVTSGTSYEQYF
.,.,TRBJ2-6,TRBV5-1,TGCGCCAGCAGCTTTTCCGGCAGACCTAACTCTGGGGCCAACGTCCTGACTTTC,CASSFSGRPNSGANVLTF
TRBD2,.,TRBJ2-3,TRBV28,TGTGCCAGCAGTAGACCTAGCGGGGGCACAGATACGCAGTATTTT,CASSRPSGGTDTQYF
TRBD2,.,TRBJ2-1,TRBV29-1,TGCAGCGTTGAAGATCACCAGCGGGAGTGGAATGAGCAGTTCTTC,CSVEDHQREWNEQFF
TRBD1,many,TRBJ2-7,TRBV7-9,TGTGCCAGCAGTCCCCTCGACAGGGCCGAGGAGCAGTACTTC,CASSPLDRAEEQYF
TRBD1,.,TRBJ2-7,TRBV5-4,TGTGCCAGCAGCTTGGTAGGACAGGGGACCTACGAGCAGTACTTC,CASSLVGQGTYEQYF
.,.,TRBJ1-1,TRBV9,TGTGCCAGCAGCCGGGGATATTTGAACACTGAAGCTTTCTTT,CASSRGYLNTEAFF
.,many,TRBJ2-2,TRBV11-2,TGTGCCAGCAGCTTTATTATCAGGGGAACCGGGGAGCTGTTTTTT,CASSFIIRGTGELFF
.,many,TRBJ1-4,TRBV18,TGTGCCAGCTCACCAGCCCAGAATGAAAAACTGTTTTTT,CASSPAQNEKLFF
.,.,TRBJ2-1,TRBV14,TGTGCCAGCAGCTCCTTTGCGGACAAGAATGAGCAGTTCTTC,CASSSFADKNEQFF
.,many,TRBJ2-3,TRBV28,TGTGCCAGCAGGTTGGAGGGAGTCACAGATACGCAGTATTTT,CASRLEGVTDTQYF
TRBD2,many,TRBJ2-2,TRBV2,TGTGCCAGCATTGGTCTGGCTAGCGGACACACCGGGGAGCTGTTTTTT,CASIGLASGHTGELFF
.,.,TRBJ2-5,TRBV20-1,TGCAGTGCTGACCTTGGGACGCGCGCGGAGACCCAGTACTTC,CSADLGTRAETQYF
.,few,TRBJ1-4,TRBV19,TGTGCCAGTTCGGTTGGGGGAGATAATGAAAAACTGTTTTTT,CASSVGGDNEKLFF
TRBD1,.,TRBJ2-2,TRBV20-1,TGCAGTGCTAGGCTTGACAGGGGGAGTCGGACCGGGGAGCTGTTTTTT,CSARLDRGSRTGELFF
.,many,TRBJ2-3,TRBV7-9,TGTGCCAGCAGCCCTATTGGGAGCGATACGCAGTATTTT,CASSPIGSDTQYF
.,.,TRBJ1-5,TRBV20-1,TGCAGTGCTAGTAAGGGTGAGGCGGGCCAGCCCCAGCATTTT,CSASKGEAGQPQHF
TRBD2,many,TRBJ2-1,TRBV3-1,TGTGCCAGCAGCCAAGGACTAGCGGGTCTTTCGTATGAGCAGTTCTTC,CASSQGLAGLSYEQFF
.,many,TRBJ2-3,TRBV2,TGTGCCAGCAGTGAAGCGCTGGAGGTAGATACGCAGTATTTT,CASSEALEVDTQYF
TRBD2,many,TRBJ2-1,TRBV3-1,TGTGCCAGCAGGGGACTAGCGGGAGGCAATGAGCAGTTCTTC,CASRGLAGGNEQFF
.,.,TRBJ2-7,TRBV18,TGTGCCAGCTCACCACCGATGGGGGCCTACGAGCAGTACTTC,CASSPPMGAYEQYF
.,few,TRBJ2-6,TRBV18,TGTGCCAGCTCACCGGTGGGCGAGAGCTCTGGGGCCAACGTCCTGACTTTC,CASSPVGESSGANVLTF
.,.,TRBJ1-1,TRBV10-3,TGTGTTAGCAGGGGCGACAGTACCACTGAAGCTTTCTTT,CVSRGDSTTEAFF
.,many,TRBJ1-1,TRBV18,TGTGCCAGCTCACTCCCCTTCACTGAAGCTTTCTTT,CASSLPFTEAFF